This T cell receptor beta chain originates from a study of shared clonotypes between healthy human individuals. This clone was seen a single time. CDR3 length equals 14 residues. The ends were cut back, 0 bases at V and 3 bases at J, with 10 bases in the middle. The germline V gene has CDR1 SGHNT and CDR2 YYREEE (reference sequence). Caucasian adults residing in Nashville, Tennessee made up all the donors. A CD45RA+ naive subset and a CD45RA-negative memory subset were split from CD4+ cells. Produced via immunoSEQ multiplex PCR; TCRdb's table is partial and in-frame only. The data contain approximately 2.4 million clones, 95% of them seen just once; the ten biggest clones take up roughly 0.13%.

Sequencing was carried out using naive CD4+ T cells sorted from blood. Subset given: CD45RA+ positively selected. The chain recombines TRBV5-4 with TRBJ2-7; a possible D gene is TRBD1 (6 bases). The receptor comes from a man younger than 30 in good health. In DNA, the CDR3 is TGTGCCAGCAGCTTGGTTGACAGGAGCTACGAGCAGTACTTC. Residues: CASSLVDRSYEQYF.